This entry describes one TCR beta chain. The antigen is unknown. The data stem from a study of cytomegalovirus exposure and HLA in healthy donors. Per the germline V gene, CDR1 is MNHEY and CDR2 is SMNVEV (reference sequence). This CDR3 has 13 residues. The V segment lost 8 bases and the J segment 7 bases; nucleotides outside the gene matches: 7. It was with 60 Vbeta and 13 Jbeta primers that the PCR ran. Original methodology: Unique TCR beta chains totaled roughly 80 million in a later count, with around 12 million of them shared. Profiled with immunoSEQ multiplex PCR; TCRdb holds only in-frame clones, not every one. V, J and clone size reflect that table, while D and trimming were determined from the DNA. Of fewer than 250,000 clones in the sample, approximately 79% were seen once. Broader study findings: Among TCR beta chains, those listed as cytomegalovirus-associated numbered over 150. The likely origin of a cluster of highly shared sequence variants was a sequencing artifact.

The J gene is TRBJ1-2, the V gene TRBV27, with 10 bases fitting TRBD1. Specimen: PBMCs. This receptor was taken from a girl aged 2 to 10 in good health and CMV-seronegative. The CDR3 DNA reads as TGTGCCAGCGGACGACAGGGGGCGTCTGGCTACACCTTC. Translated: CASGRQGASGYTF.